Listed below are T cell receptor beta chains from one sample, sequenced in a study of cytomegalovirus exposure and HLA in healthy donors. TCRdb's copy holds only in-frame clones and misses some; the assay was immunoSEQ multiplex PCR. The table records approximately 84,000 clones, approximately 71% of them present only once. Sequenced input: PBMCs. These receptors came from a man between 35 and 55 years old in good health and CMV-seronegative. Each CDR3 is given with its conserved first and last residue. D genes are given only for firm matches. Not all rows give a size; the values are once, few, many and, for expanded clones, a class.

-	TRBV28	15	TRBD1	TRBJ2-7	CASSFLDRGPYEQYF	TGTGCCAGCAGTTTTTTGGACAGGGGGCCATACGAGCAGTACTTC
-	TRBV19	12	-	TRBJ1-2	CATEQGSYGYTF	TGTGCCACAGAACAGGGAAGCTATGGCTACACCTTC
-	TRBV9	17	TRBD1	TRBJ1-6	CASSVAGTGRGVIPLHF	TGTGCCAGCAGCGTAGCTGGGACAGGGAGAGGGGTGATCCCCCTCCACTTT
few	TRBV7-3	15	TRBD2	TRBJ2-1	CASSPRRAGDGEQFF	TGTGCCAGCAGCCCCCGTCGGGCGGGAGATGGAGAGCAGTTCTTC
-	TRBV9	10	-	TRBJ2-5	CATNLQTQYF	TGTGCCACAAACTTGCAGACCCAGTACTTC
-	TRBV28	16	TRBD1	TRBJ2-7	CASSFITGQGIYEQYF	TGTGCCAGCAGTTTTATAACGGGACAGGGAATTTACGAGCAGTACTTC
-	TRBV18	15	-	TRBJ1-4	CASSPLLSRGEKLFF	TGTGCCAGCTCACCACTCCTGAGTAGGGGCGAAAAACTGTTTTTT
few	TRBV4-1	14	TRBD1	TRBJ2-7	CASSHGRTGYEQYF	TGCGCCAGCAGCCACGGAAGGACAGGATACGAGCAGTACTTC
-	TRBV5-1	13	TRBD2	TRBJ2-3	CASTSGGADTQYF	TGCGCCAGCACTAGCGGTGGGGCAGATACGCAGTATTTT
-	TRBV7-3	15	TRBD1	TRBJ1-2	CASSLVGGGSYGYTF	TGTGCCAGCAGCTTAGTAGGAGGGGGCAGCTATGGCTACACCTTC
-	TRBV4-1	15	-	TRBJ2-1	CASSQVSGDYNEQFF	TGCGCCAGCAGCCAAGTATCAGGGGATTACAATGAGCAGTTCTTC
-	TRBV9	18	-	TRBJ2-6	CASSVDPFTLSGANVLTF	TGTGCCAGCAGCGTAGACCCGTTTACTCTCTCTGGGGCCAACGTCCTGACTTTC
-	TRBV7-8	17	TRBD2	TRBJ2-1	CASSLVPGLAGYNEQFF	TGTGCCAGCAGCTTAGTTCCCGGACTAGCGGGATACAATGAGCAGTTCTTC
-	TRBV9	14	TRBD1	TRBJ1-2	CASSVSGQSYGYTF	TGTGCCAGCAGCGTCTCGGGACAGTCTTATGGCTACACCTTC
once	TRBV7-9	17	-	TRBJ2-2	CASSPASAQRDTGELFF	TGTGCCAGCAGCCCCGCCAGTGCTCAGAGGGACACCGGGGAGCTGTTTTTT
-	TRBV5-1	15	-	TRBJ1-4	CASSFRGATNEKLFF	TGCGCCAGCAGCTTTCGGGGGGCAACTAATGAAAAACTGTTTTTT
few	TRBV4-1	16	TRBD1	TRBJ1-4	CASSQQGGQTNEKLFF	TGCGCCAGCAGCCAACAAGGGGGACAGACTAATGAAAAACTGTTTTTT
-	TRBV7-7	15	TRBD1	TRBJ2-2	CASSLITGDTGELFF	TGTGCTAGCAGCTTAATCACAGGGGACACCGGGGAGCTGTTTTTT
many	TRBV5-6	14	-	TRBJ1-1	CASSLNWANTEAFF	TGTGCCAGCAGCCTGAACTGGGCGAACACTGAAGCTTTCTTT
-	TRBV19	14	-	TRBJ1-5	CASSPALPNQPQHF	TGTGCCAGTAGTCCTGCGCTACCCAATCAGCCCCAGCATTTT
-	TRBV9	16	TRBD2	TRBJ2-7	CASSPRTSGIIFEQYF	TGTGCCAGCAGCCCCCGGACTAGCGGGATTATATTTGAGCAGTACTTC
-	TRBV5-4	11	-	TRBJ2-3	CASRLRDTQYF	TGTGCCAGCAGGCTCCGGGATACGCAGTATTTT
once	TRBV4-1	14	-	TRBJ2-7	CASSQVTVSYEQYF	TGCGCCAGCAGCCAAGTTACAGTATCCTACGAGCAGTACTTC
-	TRBV9	12	-	TRBJ1-1	CASSVGTGEAFF	TGTGCCAGCAGCGTAGGGACGGGGGAAGCTTTCTTT